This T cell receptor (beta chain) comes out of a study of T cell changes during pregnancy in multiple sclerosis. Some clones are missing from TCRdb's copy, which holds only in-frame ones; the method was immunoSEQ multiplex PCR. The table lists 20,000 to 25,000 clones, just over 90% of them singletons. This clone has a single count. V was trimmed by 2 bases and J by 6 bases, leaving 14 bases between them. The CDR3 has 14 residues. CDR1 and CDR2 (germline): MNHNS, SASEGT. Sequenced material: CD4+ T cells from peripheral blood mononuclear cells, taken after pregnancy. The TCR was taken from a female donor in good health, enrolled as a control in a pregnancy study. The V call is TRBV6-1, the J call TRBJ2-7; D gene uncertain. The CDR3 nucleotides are TGTGCCAGCAGTGAATCCCGGTTGAGGAGCGAGCAGTACTTC. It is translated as CASSESRLRSEQYF.